This TCR beta chain is drawn from a study of T cell repertoires in cytomegalovirus infection. Overall study context: Used in the study were CMV epitopes, some recently identified and HLA-C-restricted, others well-studied and HLA-B-restricted.

A single record per CDR3 protein comes from TCRdb applying MiXCR to the reads. The profile covers 450,000 to 650,000 distinct CDR3 sequences, with approximately 40% appearing a single time and 48% taken by the ten largest. CDR1 SGHRS and CDR2 YFSETQ come from the germline V gene. This CDR3 has 14 residues. Trimming removed 1 base at V and 5 bases at J, with 12 bases between. A remark on this clonotype: Its target is unknown.

Study-wide results and limits: Dominant in the ex vivo response were TCR beta clonotypes restricted by HLA-C and specific for CMV. Individuals carrying CMV plus the relevant HLA were identified by cumulative frequency of public TCR beta families.

The V and J genes are TRBV5-1 and TRBJ1-1; tentative D call: TRBD1 (5 bases). This receptor was taken from a human donor in good health (CMV status not recorded). Some clones in this sample may be carry-over from other donors' samples. This material consisted of cultured PBMCs, taken from culture after CMV antigen stimulation. The DNA for the CDR3 is TGCGCCAGCAGCTTGTTTCTTGGGGGGACTGAAGCTTTCTTT. This gives the protein CASSLFLGGTEAFF.